These T cell receptor beta chains were read from a single sample in a study of T cells in narcolepsy. Method: immunoSEQ multiplex PCR; TCRdb's copy keeps in-frame clones and lacks some. Of over 30,000 clones in the sample, about nine tenths are singletons; the top ten hold 0.8% to 0.95%. Sequencing was carried out using CD45RA- memory CD4+ T cells from PBMCs. The source of these receptors is a human donor with narcolepsy. Each CDR3 is given with its conserved first and last residue. Each record gives: D gene, clone size, J gene, V gene, CDR3 DNA, CDR3 protein. The D gene is left open where the match is weak. Clone size is stated in some rows and not others, as once, few, many or a class when expanded.

>.|.|TRBJ2-7|TRBV6-1
TGTGCCAGCAGTGAAGGTACCGGGGGTCGTTCCTACGAGCAGTACTTC
CASSEGTGGRSYEQYF
>.|once|TRBJ2-5|TRBV5-5
TGTGCCAGCAGCCCGCCCGGGATCGGGACCCAGTACTTC
CASSPPGIGTQYF
>.|.|TRBJ1-5|TRBV4-3
TGCGCCAGCAGCCAAGACCAAACTAGCAATCAGCCCCAGCATTTT
CASSQDQTSNQPQHF
>TRBD2|few|TRBJ2-5|TRBV4-3
TGCGCCAGCAGCCAACGGAATTTGGTGGACGCATACGGTCACGGGGGGGAGACCCAGTACTTC
CASSQRNLVDAYGHGGETQYF
>TRBD1|.|TRBJ2-2|TRBV7-8
TGTGCCAGCAGCTTAGTCTCGGGACAGGGGTACTCCGGGGAGCTGTTTTTT
CASSLVSGQGYSGELFF
>.|.|TRBJ1-4|TRBV19
TGTGCCAGTAGTATTATATCGGCCCTCGGGGGTGAAAAACTGTTTTTT
CASSIISALGGEKLFF
>.|.|TRBJ1-2|TRBV30
TGTGCCTGGAGTGGAAACTATGGCTACACCTTC
CAWSGNYGYTF
>.|.|TRBJ1-2|TRBV11-1
TGTGCCAGCAGCTATAGCCAAGGTTTGAATGGCTACACCTTC
CASSYSQGLNGYTF
>.|.|TRBJ1-1|TRBV28
TGTGCCAGCATTTTCGTAAGGGTGAACACTGAAGCTTTCTTT
CASIFVRVNTEAFF
>.|.|TRBJ2-1|TRBV5-4
TGTGCCAGCAGCCTAAGGGGAACTCGAAATGAGCAGTTCTTC
CASSLRGTRNEQFF
>.|few|TRBJ2-5|TRBV5-5
TGTGCCAGCAGCGTGGATGACAGACTGGCAGGAACCCAGTACTTC
CASSVDDRLAGTQYF
>.|.|TRBJ2-2|TRBV2
TGTGCCAGCAGCGGGTCACGCGTGGGCACCGGGGAGCTGTTTTTT
CASSGSRVGTGELFF
>TRBD1|.|TRBJ2-7|TRBV12-5
TGTGCTAGTGGTTCCTCTCGTGCCGGGACAGCTCTGTACGAGCAGTACTTC
CASGSSRAGTALYEQYF
>TRBD1|.|TRBJ2-3|TRBV5-4
TGTGCCAGCAGCTCGCCGGGACAGACAGATACGCAGTATTTT
CASSSPGQTDTQYF
>.|.|TRBJ1-2|TRBV19
TGTGCCAGTAGTTTAGCGGGGGTTAACTATGGCTACACCTTC
CASSLAGVNYGYTF
>.|.|TRBJ1-6|TRBV7-2
TGTGCCAGCAGCTTAGATGGTTCGGAAAGAGGCCTCCACTTT
CASSLDGSERGLHF
>.|.|TRBJ2-5|TRBV18
TGTGCCAGCTCACCACGGGCGGAGACCCAGTACTTC
CASSPRAETQYF
>.|.|TRBJ1-3|TRBV4-1
TGCGCCAGCAGCCAAGGCCCGGCGGGAAACACCATATATTTT
CASSQGPAGNTIYF
>.|.|TRBJ1-2|TRBV18
TGTGCCAGCTCACCCGACACGAACTATGGCTACACCTTC
CASSPDTNYGYTF
>TRBD2|.|TRBJ2-3|TRBV9
TGTGCCAGCACCGCAAGTGGGAGCGGGGGGGCCGCAGATACGCAGTATTTT
CASTASGSGGAADTQYF
>.|.|TRBJ2-2|TRBV2
TGTGCCAGCAGTGTGGGACTCGGAACGGGGTCCAACACCGGGGAGCTGTTTTTT
CASSVGLGTGSNTGELFF
>TRBD2|.|TRBJ2-7|TRBV6-1
TGTGCCAGCAGTGAAGCGCGGGGGGGCGAGCAGTACTTC
CASSEARGGEQYF
>TRBD2|once|TRBJ2-1|TRBV4-2
TGTGCCAGCAGCCAACTAGCGGGAGAGAGTCTCCCGTCCTACAATGAGCAGTTCTTC
CASSQLAGESLPSYNEQFF
>.|.|TRBJ2-6|TRBV11-2
TGTGCCAGCAGCTTACTATTCTCTGGGGCCAACGTCCTGACTTTC
CASSLLFSGANVLTF
>.|once|TRBJ1-2|TRBV19
TGTGCCAGCTACTCCACCAACGGCTACACCTTC
CASYSTNGYTF
>.|few|TRBJ2-3|TRBV6-1
TGTGCCAGCAGTTCCGGGTCTGATACAGATACGCAGTATTTT
CASSSGSDTDTQYF
>.|once|TRBJ2-2|TRBV4-1
TGCGCCAGCAGCCAAGACCAAATCACCGGGGAGCTGTTTTTT
CASSQDQITGELFF
>.|.|TRBJ1-1|TRBV2
TGTGCCAGCACCCTGAGCCTGGGGGGTGTAGTAACTGAAGCTTTCTTT
CASTLSLGGVVTEAFF
>.|.|TRBJ2-1|TRBV5-6
TGTGCCAGCAGCCCCGGCGACGGAGCGCCCTACAATGAGCAGTTCTTC
CASSPGDGAPYNEQFF
>.|once|TRBJ1-3|TRBV18
TGTGCCAGCTCACCAAACTCTGGAAACACCATATATTTT
CASSPNSGNTIYF
>.|.|TRBJ2-4|TRBV5-6
TGTGCCAGCAGCTTGGTAGACAGCCCCCTGGGTTTC
CASSLVDSPLGF
>TRBD2|.|TRBJ2-4|TRBV6-1
TGTGCCAGCACCCTAGCGGGGGGAGCCAAAAACATTCAGTACTTC
CASTLAGGAKNIQYF
>.|.|TRBJ2-6|TRBV9
TGTGCCAGCAGCGTAGAGTGGGGGGCTCGGGCCCTGACTTTC
CASSVEWGARALTF
>TRBD1|once|TRBJ2-6|TRBV7-9
TGTGCCAGCAGCGTCAACAGGGGTTCTGGGGCCAACGTCCTGACCTTC
CASSVNRGSGANVLTF
>TRBD1|.|TRBJ2-5|TRBV5-1
TGCGCCAGCAGCTTGGGGGACAGGGGTGCTGGAGAGACCCAGTACTTC
CASSLGDRGAGETQYF
>TRBD2|.|TRBJ2-7|TRBV5-4
TGTGCCAGCAGCTTGGCACCAGCGGGAGGGGAAGAGCAGTACTTC
CASSLAPAGGEEQYF
>.|.|TRBJ2-2|TRBV14
TGTGCCAGCAGCCAAGTGGGGCTGACCGGGGAGCTGTTTTTT
CASSQVGLTGELFF
>TRBD2|.|TRBJ2-3|TRBV4-3
TGCGCCAGCAGCCAAGATATAATAAAATCGGCTAGCGGGTTCGTTACAGATACGCAGTATTTT
CASSQDIIKSASGFVTDTQYF
>TRBD1|.|TRBJ1-2|TRBV5-4
TGTGCCAGCAGCAGACAGGGGGACTATGGCTACACCTTC
CASSRQGDYGYTF
>TRBD1|.|TRBJ1-6|TRBV5-1
TGCGCCAGCAGCGTGGAGACAGGGTGGTTCTCACCCCTCCACTTT
CASSVETGWFSPLHF
>.|.|TRBJ2-1|TRBV7-2
TGTGCCAGCAGCTTAGGGACCGGTCGCAATGAGCAGTTCTTC
CASSLGTGRNEQFF
>.|.|TRBJ2-4|TRBV7-8
TGTGCCAGCAGCTTATCCCTAGCCAAAAACATTCAGTACTTC
CASSLSLAKNIQYF
>TRBD1|.|TRBJ1-2|TRBV7-2
TGTGCCAGCAGCTCGACAGGGAACTATGGCTACACCTTC
CASSSTGNYGYTF
>.|.|TRBJ2-3|TRBV28
TGTGCCAGCAGCTCCCTGACTAGTCTCGATACGCAGTATTTT
CASSSLTSLDTQYF
>TRBD2|.|TRBJ2-2|TRBV5-1
TGCGCCAGCAGGTCGATAGCGGGTGACCTAGGGGAGCTGTTTTTT
CASRSIAGDLGELFF
>.|.|TRBJ2-3|TRBV7-3
TGTGCCAGCAGTCGGCAGGGGCGGAACACAGATACGCAGTATTTT
CASSRQGRNTDTQYF
>.|.|TRBJ2-3|TRBV7-9
TGTGCCAGCAGCTTAGGGGGCAGGGGCAGAGATACGCAGTATTTT
CASSLGGRGRDTQYF
>.|.|TRBJ1-4|TRBV7-2
TGTGCCAGCAGCTTAGGAACCACTAATGAAAAACTGTTTTTT
CASSLGTTNEKLFF
>.|.|TRBJ1-1|TRBV5-1
TGCGCCAGCAGCTTTAGGCAGACGAACACTGAAGCTTTCTTT
CASSFRQTNTEAFF
>.|.|TRBJ2-3|TRBV9
TGTGCCAGCAGCCCGCAGTTCCAGAAAGGGGCAGATACGCAGTATTTT
CASSPQFQKGADTQYF
>.|once|TRBJ2-1|TRBV9
TGTGCCAGCAGCGTAGGTAGCGGAAGCTCCTACAATGAGCAGTTCTTC
CASSVGSGSSYNEQFF